The rows below give T cell receptor beta chains drawn from one sample of a study of neurological immune-mediated disorders. TCRdb re-called the 5' RACE reads through MiXCR, storing one row per CDR3 protein. The sample lists approximately 36,000 distinct CDR3 sequences; 3% to 3.5% were seen once. The sequencing input was PBMCs. These receptors were obtained from a woman in her sixties or seventies with multiple sclerosis. Both conserved end residues are part of each CDR3. Each record gives: CDR3 protein, CDR3 DNA, D gene, clone size, J gene, V gene, CDR3 length. The D gene is left open where the match is weak. Clone size is stated in some rows and not others, as once, few, many or a class when expanded.

CDR3: CASSKYDRDDYQETQYF; DNA: TGTGCCAGCAGCAAATATGACCGGGACGACTACCAAGAGACCCAGTACTTC; D: -; size: few; J: TRBJ2-5; V: TRBV21-1; length: 17
CDR3: CASSLVRMRTGQETQYF; DNA: TGTGCCAGCAGCTTAGTTCGTATGCGGACGGGGCAAGAGACCCAGTACTTC; D: -; size: many; J: TRBJ2-5; V: TRBV7-8; length: 17
CDR3: CSARQRTGYKTQYF; DNA: TGCAGTGCTAGACAGCGGACAGGGTATAAGACGCAGTATTTT; D: TRBD1; size: many; J: TRBJ2-3; V: TRBV20-1; length: 14
CDR3: CASSLAEQYF; DNA: TGCGCCAGCAGCTTGGCCGAGCAGTACTTC; D: -; size: many; J: TRBJ2-7; V: TRBV5-1; length: 10
CDR3: CASSFLPGQGAYEQYF; DNA: TGTGCCAGCAGCTTTCTCCCGGGACAGGGGGCATACGAGCAGTACTTC; D: TRBD1; size: many; J: TRBJ2-7; V: TRBV3-1; length: 16
CDR3: CASSSRTGGDEQFF; DNA: TGCGCCAGCAGCTCTAGGACAGGTGGGGATGAGCAGTTCTTC; D: TRBD1; size: many; J: TRBJ2-1; V: TRBV5-1; length: 14
CDR3: CAISESRTSTDTQYF; DNA: TGTGCCATCAGTGAGTCGAGGACTAGCACAGATACGCAGTATTTT; D: -; size: many; J: TRBJ2-3; V: TRBV10-3; length: 15
CDR3: CASSLVETGATDTQYF; DNA: TGTGCCAGCAGCTTGGTCGAGACAGGGGCCACAGATACGCAGTATTTT; D: TRBD1; size: many; J: TRBJ2-3; V: TRBV7-2; length: 16
CDR3: CASEGMGNSPLHF; DNA: TGTGCCAGCGAGGGGATGGGGAATTCACCCCTCCACTTT; D: -; size: many; J: TRBJ1-6; V: TRBV6-1; length: 13
CDR3: CSAREVGPDTQYF; DNA: TGCAGTGCTAGAGAGGTCGGTCCAGATACGCAGTATTTT; D: -; size: many; J: TRBJ2-3; V: TRBV20-1; length: 13
CDR3: CSARDRHATNEKLFF; DNA: TGCAGTGCTAGAGACAGGCATGCAACTAATGAAAAACTGTTTTTT; D: -; size: many; J: TRBJ1-4; V: TRBV20-1; length: 15
CDR3: CASSKKVDATYEQYF; DNA: TGTGCCAGCAGCAAAAAGGTGGACGCAACCTACGAGCAGTACTTC; D: -; size: few; J: TRBJ2-7; V: TRBV5-4; length: 15
CDR3: CASRPVAGDLTDTQYF; DNA: TGTGCCAGCAGACCAGTAGCGGGGGATTTGACAGATACGCAGTATTTT; D: TRBD2; size: many; J: TRBJ2-3; V: TRBV5-6; length: 16
CDR3: CASSKIAGGLRGTGELFF; DNA: TGTGCCAGCAGCAAAATAGCGGGGGGGCTGCGAGGCACCGGGGAGCTGTTTTTT; D: TRBD2; size: many; J: TRBJ2-2; V: TRBV12-3/TRBV12-4; length: 18
CDR3: CATVGQMALF; DNA: TGCGCCACGGTGGGTCAAATGGCCCTTTTT; D: -; size: -; J: TRBJ1-4; V: TRBV5-1; length: 10
CDR3: CASRSGTSGATGELFF; DNA: TGTGCCAGCAGATCCGGGACTAGCGGCGCCACCGGGGAGCTGTTTTTT; D: TRBD2; size: many; J: TRBJ2-2; V: TRBV7-2; length: 16
CDR3: CASSLGGQTYNEQFF; DNA: TGCGCCAGCAGCTTGGGTGGTCAGACCTACAATGAGCAGTTCTTC; D: -; size: many; J: TRBJ2-1; V: TRBV5-1; length: 15
CDR3: CASSDGPHGYTF; DNA: TGTGCCAGCAGTGACGGGCCGCATGGCTACACCTTC; D: -; size: few; J: TRBJ1-2; V: TRBV3-1; length: 12
CDR3: CASRGGGARDTQYF; DNA: TGCGCCAGCAGAGGCGGGGGGGCAAGAGATACGCAGTATTTT; D: TRBD2; size: many; J: TRBJ2-3; V: TRBV5-1; length: 14
CDR3: CASSLGGYGYTF; DNA: TGTGCCAGCAGCTTAGGAGGGTATGGCTACACCTTC; D: -; size: many; J: TRBJ1-2; V: TRBV7-6; length: 12
CDR3: CASSLIVQPYEQYF; DNA: TGCGCCAGCAGCTTGATCGTACAGCCTTACGAGCAGTACTTC; D: -; size: many; J: TRBJ2-7; V: TRBV5-1; length: 14
CDR3: CASRGGPPGNEQFF; DNA: TGTGCCAGCCGAGGGGGTCCACCTGGCAATGAGCAGTTCTTC; D: -; size: many; J: TRBJ2-1; V: TRBV28; length: 14
CDR3: CASSSPSFGNTGELFF; DNA: TGTGCCAGCTCCTCTCCTTCTTTCGGGAACACCGGGGAGCTGTTTTTT; D: -; size: many; J: TRBJ2-2; V: TRBV6-5; length: 16
CDR3: CASSLGQLGSPLHF; DNA: TGCGCCAGCAGCCTCGGACAGCTTGGCTCACCCCTCCACTTT; D: -; size: many; J: TRBJ1-6; V: TRBV5-1; length: 14
CDR3: CASSLDRGRVSPYGYTF; DNA: TGTGCCAGCAGCTTAGACAGGGGACGAGTATCCCCGTATGGCTACACCTTC; D: TRBD1; size: many; J: TRBJ1-2; V: TRBV7-9; length: 17
CDR3: CASNDRDYGYTF; DNA: TGCGCCAGCAACGACAGGGACTATGGCTACACCTTC; D: TRBD1; size: many; J: TRBJ1-2; V: TRBV5-1; length: 12
CDR3: CSADRQDPTDTQYF; DNA: TGCAGTGCAGATAGACAGGACCCCACAGATACGCAGTATTTT; D: -; size: many; J: TRBJ2-3; V: TRBV20-1; length: 14
CDR3: CASSLLGNTEAFF; DNA: TGTGCCAGCAGCTTATTGGGGAACACTGAAGCTTTCTTT; D: -; size: many; J: TRBJ1-1; V: TRBV7-9; length: 13
CDR3: CATSRTGFDSYEQYF; DNA: TGTGCCACCAGCAGAACAGGATTCGACTCCTACGAGCAGTACTTC; D: -; size: many; J: TRBJ2-7; V: TRBV15; length: 15